Listed here is a single T cell receptor (beta chain). These data belong to a study of identical twins. V lost 11 bases and J lost 3, with 17 bases in between. The CDR3 has 14 amino acids. The germline V gene encodes CDR1 SNHLY and CDR2 FYNNEI. Unique molecular identifiers were present on the cDNA, and a universal primer site came from template switching. From the 5' RACE reads, TCRdb called clonotypes with MiXCR, one entry per CDR3 protein. The repertoire holds around 570,000 distinct CDR3 sequences, around a tenth seen once, with 2.5% to 3.5% in the top ten. The data were also submitted as part of a second study, on yellow fever vaccine responses in identical twins.

The sequencing sample was made of PBMCs. The sequence was collected from a young woman in good health. This chain uses TRBV2 with TRBJ1-5, with D unresolved. The CDR3 loop reads CASRRWGINQPQHF. In DNA, the CDR3 is TGTGCCTCTCGACGTTGGGGTATCAATCAGCCCCAGCATTTT.